Listed below are T cell receptor beta chains from one sample, sequenced in a study of cytomegalovirus exposure and HLA in healthy donors. TCRdb's table, derived via immunoSEQ multiplex PCR, lists solely in-frame clones and lacks some. The ten top clones account for approximately 3.7%, within a sample of under 130,000 clones. Sequencing input: PBMCs. These receptors all come from a man between 40 and 49 years old in good health and CMV-seronegative. Both conserved end residues are part of each CDR3. A D gene is named only where the DNA matches it firmly.

>TRBV11-2|-|TRBJ1-4
TGTGCCAGCAGAAGGGGAGGAACTAATGAAAAACTGTTTTTT
CASRRGGTNEKLFF
>TRBV9|-|TRBJ1-3
TGTGCCAGCAGCGTAGGCAGTAGTCGAGGCGGGACCATATATTTT
CASSVGSSRGGTIYF
>TRBV28|TRBD2|TRBJ2-3
TGTGCCACCGAGACTAGCGGTACCACAGATACGCAGTATTTT
CATETSGTTDTQYF
>TRBV9|TRBD2|TRBJ2-3
TGTGCCAGCAGCGTAGTGCTAGCGGGGGCAGATACGCAGTATTTT
CASSVVLAGADTQYF
>TRBV28|-|TRBJ1-1
TGTGCCAGCAGTGAAGAGATAGTAGGGGAAGCTGAAGCTTTCTTT
CASSEEIVGEAEAFF
>TRBV7-9|TRBD2|TRBJ2-3
TGTGCCAGCAGCCCTATCAAGCGGGGGCTGGTTGGAGATACGCAGTATTTT
CASSPIKRGLVGDTQYF
>TRBV11-2|TRBD2|TRBJ2-1
TGTGCCAGCAGCTTAGTAGGTAGCGGGGGATACAATGAGCAGTTCTTC
CASSLVGSGGYNEQFF
>TRBV4-1|TRBD1|TRBJ2-5
TGCGCCAGCAGCTTCAGGACAGGGGAGGGAGAGACCCAGTACTTC
CASSFRTGEGETQYF
>TRBV2|-|TRBJ2-1
TGTGCCAGCAGTGAACTCGGCTACAATGAGCAGTTCTTC
CASSELGYNEQFF
>TRBV29-1|-|TRBJ2-3
TGCAGCGTTGAAGTTTATCAGGCGGGAGATACGCAGTATTTT
CSVEVYQAGDTQYF
>TRBV11-2|-|TRBJ2-3
TGTGCCAGCAGCTTTTCCCCGGATACGCAGTATTTT
CASSFSPDTQYF
>TRBV19|-|TRBJ1-1
TGTGCCAGTAGTATACAAACAGGGAGGAACACTGAAGCTTTCTTT
CASSIQTGRNTEAFF
>TRBV6-6|-|TRBJ1-2
TGTGCCAGCGCTCCGAGCTACTATAACTATGGCTACACCTTC
CASAPSYYNYGYTF
>TRBV2|TRBD2|TRBJ2-7
TGTGCCAGCAGGCCACCCCGGGGGGAAACCTACGAGCAGTACTTC
CASRPPRGETYEQYF
>TRBV30|TRBD1|TRBJ2-7
TGTGCCTGGGGAAGCGACAGGGCCTACGAGCAGTACTTC
CAWGSDRAYEQYF
>TRBV19|TRBD1|TRBJ1-4
TGTGCCAGTAGTCTCCAGGACAGGGTTGGTGAAAAACTGTTTTTT
CASSLQDRVGEKLFF
>TRBV19|TRBD1|TRBJ1-5
TGTGCCAGTAGTCGGGGAGACAGGGGGCGAGATAGCAATCAGCCCCAGCATTTT
CASSRGDRGRDSNQPQHF
>TRBV4-3|-|TRBJ1-2
TGCGCCAGCAGCCAAGATGGGGGCAGTTCTAACTATGGCTACACCTTC
CASSQDGGSSNYGYTF
>TRBV6-6|-|TRBJ2-1
TGTGCCAGCAGTTACGGCCACAATGAGCAGTTCTTC
CASSYGHNEQFF
>TRBV6-6|TRBD1|TRBJ2-2
TGTGCCAGCAGTTACCTAGGACAGGGCAACACCGGGGAGCTGTTTTTT
CASSYLGQGNTGELFF
>TRBV2|-|TRBJ1-6
TGTGCCAGCAGTGGAGACTATAATTCACCCCTCCACTTT
CASSGDYNSPLHF
>TRBV7-9|-|TRBJ2-1
TGTGCCAGCAGCTCCGGTAATGAGCAGTTCTTC
CASSSGNEQFF
>TRBV7-9|TRBD1|TRBJ2-7
TGTGCCAGCAGCTTAAGTGAGGGGGCCCGAAACGAGCAGTACTTC
CASSLSEGARNEQYF
>TRBV6-6|-|TRBJ2-5
TGTGCCAGCAGTAGGCCAGGGAACCAAGAGACCCAGTACTTC
CASSRPGNQETQYF
>TRBV7-9|TRBD2|TRBJ2-3
TGTGCCAGCAGCGCACTAGCGGGAGTCGAAGATACGCAGTATTTT
CASSALAGVEDTQYF
>TRBV7-2|TRBD1|TRBJ1-1
TGTGCCAGCAGCTCATTCATCCGGGACAGGGACAAATCTGAAGCTTTCTTT
CASSSFIRDRDKSEAFF
>TRBV7-6|TRBD2|TRBJ2-3
TGTGCCAGCAGCTTAGCGGAGATGGGGAAGACTAGCGGGGGGATTATCACAGATACGCAGTATTTT
CASSLAEMGKTSGGIITDTQYF
>TRBV7-2|-|TRBJ2-1
TGTGCCAGCAGCTTATCCTGGGCAGGGCTTAGCAATGAGCAGTTCTTC
CASSLSWAGLSNEQFF
>TRBV7-2|-|TRBJ2-5
TGTGCCAGCAGCCCTTGGGCTAGCGCGCAAGAGACCCAGTACTTC
CASSPWASAQETQYF
>TRBV7-2|-|TRBJ2-5
TGTGCCAGCAGCTTAGAGGCGGGGCCACAAGAGACCCAGTACTTC
CASSLEAGPQETQYF
>TRBV30|-|TRBJ2-1
TGTGCCTGGAGTGGTACAGGGAGAGGGGATGAGCAGTTCTTC
CAWSGTGRGDEQFF
>TRBV2|-|TRBJ2-4
TGTGCCAGCAGTGAGGAGTCGCTAGCCAAAAACATTCAGTACTTC
CASSEESLAKNIQYF
>TRBV13|-|TRBJ2-1
TGTGCCAGCAGCCAAGGTTGGGCTGGTGAGCAGTTCTTC
CASSQGWAGEQFF
>TRBV11-2|-|TRBJ2-2
TGTGCCAGCAGCTTATCAAACAGGAACACCGGGGAGCTGTTTTTT
CASSLSNRNTGELFF
>TRBV18|-|TRBJ2-5
TGTGCCAGCTCACCACCGAGTCTAACCCAAGAGACCCAGTACTTC
CASSPPSLTQETQYF
>TRBV2|TRBD1|TRBJ2-7
TGTGCCAGCAGTGAGGCAGGGGGCGAGTACGAGCAGTACTTC
CASSEAGGEYEQYF
>TRBV11-2|TRBD2|TRBJ2-1
TGTGCCAGCAGCTTAATTGCGGGGGTCAGAAACAATGAGCAGTTCTTC
CASSLIAGVRNNEQFF
>TRBV5-1|-|TRBJ2-4
TGCGCCAGCAGCTTGGGGACAAGAAACATTCAGTACTTC
CASSLGTRNIQYF
>TRBV30|-|TRBJ1-4
TGTGCCTGGAGTACACAGGGATGGAATGAAAAACTGTTTTTT
CAWSTQGWNEKLFF
>TRBV7-6|TRBD2|TRBJ2-3
TGTGCCAGCAGTCCGGGGGGGCCCCCCGATACGCAGTATTTT
CASSPGGPPDTQYF
>TRBV5-1|-|TRBJ2-1
TGCGCCAGCAGCCTCCATAGCGTAGTGGGCCCCGGGGAGCAGTTCTTC
CASSLHSVVGPGEQFF
>TRBV19|TRBD1|TRBJ2-2
TGTGCCAGTAGTGGGACAGTTCACACCGGGGAGCTGTTTTTT
CASSGTVHTGELFF
>TRBV6-1|-|TRBJ2-2
TGTGCCAGCAGGGAGGGAATTATCACCGGGGAGCTGTTTTTT
CASREGIITGELFF
>TRBV11-2|-|TRBJ2-6
TGTGCCAGCAGCCACAGGGCTGGGGCCAACGTCCTGACTTTC
CASSHRAGANVLTF
>TRBV19|TRBD1|TRBJ2-2
TGTGCCAGTCGGCCCGGGACAGGAGGTACCGGGGAGCTGTTTTTT
CASRPGTGGTGELFF